The subject of this entry is one T cell receptor (beta chain). The antigen is not known. CDR1 and CDR2 (germline): KGHSH, LQKENI. The V and J ends lost 3 bases and 6 bases, in that order; junction bases with no gene match: 8. CDR3 length: 15 residues. In the PCR, 60 Vbeta and 13 Jbeta primers were used. Generated by immunoSEQ multiplex PCR, the TCRdb table keeps only in-frame clones and is missing some. The table shows around 86,000 clones, with 77% occurring only once. These data are taken from a study of cytomegalovirus exposure and HLA in healthy donors. Points from the study as a whole: There were 150 to 200 TCR beta chains listed as cytomegalovirus-associated.

The chain joins TRBV18 to TRBJ2-1; 7 nucleotides align to TRBD1. The receptor was isolated from a man aged 50-60 years in good health and CMV-seropositive. Sequencing input: PBMCs. CDR3 protein: CASSPKDRTLNEQFF. The DNA for the CDR3 is TGTGCCAGCTCACCCAAGGACAGGACCCTCAATGAGCAGTTCTTC.